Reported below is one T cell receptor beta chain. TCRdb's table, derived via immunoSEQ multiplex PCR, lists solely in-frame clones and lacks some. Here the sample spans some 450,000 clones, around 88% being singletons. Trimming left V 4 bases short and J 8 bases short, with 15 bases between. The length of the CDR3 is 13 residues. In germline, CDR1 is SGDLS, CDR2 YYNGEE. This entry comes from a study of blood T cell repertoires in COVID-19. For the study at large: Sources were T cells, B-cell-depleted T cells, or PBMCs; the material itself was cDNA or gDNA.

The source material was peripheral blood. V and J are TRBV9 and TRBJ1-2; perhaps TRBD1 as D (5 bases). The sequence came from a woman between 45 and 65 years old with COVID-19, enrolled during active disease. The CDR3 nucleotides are TGTGCCAGCAGCCCGGGGGGTCCGGGGGGCTACACCTTC. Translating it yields CASSPGGPGGYTF.